These T cell receptor beta chains were read from a single sample in a study of T cells in Graves' hyperthyroidism and ophthalmopathy. TCRdb ran MiXCR on the multiplex PCR reads and lists one entry per CDR3 protein. The data contain fewer than 750,000 distinct CDR3 sequences, roughly 15% of them singletons. The sample comprised blood. The origin of the receptors is a woman aged 40-49 years with Graves' ophthalmopathy. Each CDR3 is given with its conserved first and last residue. The order of the fields is clone size, CDR3 length, V gene, J gene, D gene, CDR3 DNA, CDR3 protein. The D gene is left open where the match is weak. Some rows mark clone size as missing; the rest say once, few, many or name a class of expanded clone.

>few|13|TRBV11-2|TRBJ2-7|NA
TGTGCCAGCAGCTTAGATCGGGCGAACGAGCAGTACTTC
CASSLDRANEQYF
>many|11|TRBV12-3/TRBV12-4|TRBJ1-2|NA
TGTGCCACTTCGAAATCCTATGGCTACACCTTC
CATSKSYGYTF
>many|13|TRBV28|TRBJ1-6|TRBD1
TGTGCCAGCAGTCCCGGGACAGGGGCCCCCCTCCACTTT
CASSPGTGAPLHF
>NA|13|TRBV20-1|TRBJ2-4|NA
TGCAGTGCCAGGGATTTAGCCAAAAACATTCAGTACTTC
CSARDLAKNIQYF
>few|16|TRBV12-3/TRBV12-4|TRBJ2-3|TRBD1
TGTGCCAGCAGTTTGGCGGGACAGGCAAACACAGATACGCAGTATTTT
CASSLAGQANTDTQYF
>few|15|TRBV6-5|TRBJ2-2|TRBD2
TGTGCCAGCAGTTACGGCCTAGCGGGCGCCGGGGAGCTGTTTTTT
CASSYGLAGAGELFF
>few|13|TRBV7-2|TRBJ2-2|NA
TGTGCCAGCAGCGTAGTCTTCTCCGGGGAGCTGTTTTTT
CASSVVFSGELFF
>many|16|TRBV12-3/TRBV12-4|TRBJ1-1|TRBD1
TGTGCCAGCAGTCCACGGACAGGGGCCGGGGGCACTGAAGCTTTCTTT
CASSPRTGAGGTEAFF
>few|14|TRBV7-8|TRBJ2-7|TRBD1
TGTGCCAGCAGCTTTGGGGACAGGCGATACGAGCAGTACTTC
CASSFGDRRYEQYF
>many|12|TRBV2|TRBJ1-5|NA
TGTGCCAGCAGTGAAGGTGCGCAGCCCCAGCATTTT
CASSEGAQPQHF
>many|16|TRBV12-3/TRBV12-4|TRBJ2-2|NA
TGTGCCAGCAGCCTCCCTTTGAGGACCAATGCGGGGGAGCTGTTTTTT
CASSLPLRTNAGELFF
>few|12|TRBV6-1|TRBJ1-5|NA
TGTGCCAGCAGTGAAACGGGGGTCGAGGAGCATTTT
CASSETGVEEHF